Listed below are T cell receptor beta chains from one sample, sequenced in a study of blood T cells in healthy people across ages. TCRdb recomputed calls from the 5' RACE reads with MiXCR, one row per CDR3 protein. The sample lists 1.5 million to 2 million distinct CDR3 sequences, roughly 52% occurring once. What was sequenced was blood. All receptors derive from a woman aged 40 to 50 in good health. Both conserved end residues are part of each CDR3. The order of the fields is J gene, D gene, clone size, V gene, CDR3 DNA, CDR3 protein. A D gene is named only where the DNA matches it firmly. Size values are once, few and many counts, or a class for expanded clones, and some rows have none.

TRBJ2-7,NA,NA,TRBV10-3,TGTGCCATCAGTGAGCCCCGGGCCCCAACTAACGAGCAGTACTTC,CAISEPRAPTNEQYF
TRBJ1-2,TRBD1,NA,TRBV6-1,TGTGCCAGCAGAGACAGGGAGCTCCCCTATGGCTACACCTTC,CASRDRELPYGYTF
TRBJ2-1,NA,NA,TRBV6-1,TGTGCCAGCAGTGAGTGGGTAGTCAATGAGCAGTTCTTC,CASSEWVVNEQFF
TRBJ2-1,NA,few,TRBV6-2/TRBV6-3,TGTGCCAGCAGGCCCCAATACAATGAGCAGTTCTTC,CASRPQYNEQFF
TRBJ2-1,NA,few,TRBV27,TGTGCCAGTGGCTCGGTACGGGCTTACAATGAGCAGTTCTTC,CASGSVRAYNEQFF
TRBJ2-7,NA,NA,TRBV28,TGTGCCAGCAGTTTAATCCTACGTCGAGCGGGTTCCTACGAGCAGTACTTC,CASSLILRRAGSYEQYF
TRBJ2-1,NA,NA,TRBV6-5,TGTGCCAGCAGTTTGTCTGCGACTATCCGATGGGTATCCTACAATGAGCAGTTCTTC,CASSLSATIRWVSYNEQFF
TRBJ2-1,NA,NA,TRBV4-3,TGCGCCAGCAGCCGCACCGAATTTCTTGGAAAAGATGAGCAGTTCTTC,CASSRTEFLGKDEQFF
TRBJ2-3,NA,NA,TRBV6-5,TGTGCCAGCAGTTCTCCATCCACAGGGGATACGCAGTATTTT,CASSSPSTGDTQYF
TRBJ1-5,NA,NA,TRBV12-3/TRBV12-4,TGTGCCAGCAGTTTATACGCGACAGCAGGCGGTCAGCCCCAGCATTTT,CASSLYATAGGQPQHF
TRBJ1-4,NA,few,TRBV7-9,TGTGCCAGCAGCTTAGGGTACTCGGAGGAAAAACTGTTTTTT,CASSLGYSEEKLFF
TRBJ2-3,NA,NA,TRBV6-2/TRBV6-3,TGTGCCAGCAGTTACTGGCCCGCTGGAGATACGCAGTATTTT,CASSYWPAGDTQYF
TRBJ1-1,NA,NA,TRBV12-3/TRBV12-4,TGTGCCAGCAGTAGGATATCGAACACTGAAGCTTTCTTT,CASSRISNTEAFF
TRBJ2-1,TRBD2,few,TRBV6-2/TRBV6-3,TGTGCCAGCAGTTCCCCCATGCCTAGTGCGGGGGGAAATGAGCAGTTCTTC,CASSSPMPSAGGNEQFF
TRBJ2-6,TRBD1,few,TRBV27,TGTGCCAGCAGAACCGGGACAGGGCCTAACAGGGCCAACGTCCTGACTTTC,CASRTGTGPNRANVLTF
TRBJ2-7,NA,few,TRBV20-1,TGCAGTGCTAGAGATAATGAGGACCGTTCCTACGAGCAGTACTTC,CSARDNEDRSYEQYF
TRBJ2-5,NA,NA,TRBV18,TGTGCCAGCTCCCGACAGATACTCCAAGAGACCCAGTACTTC,CASSRQILQETQYF
TRBJ2-5,NA,few,TRBV7-9,TGTGCCAGCAGCCGGGACCATGGAGAGACCCAGTACTTC,CASSRDHGETQYF
TRBJ1-1,NA,few,TRBV7-2,TGTGCCAGCAGCTTCCCGAACACTGAAGCTTTCTTT,CASSFPNTEAFF
TRBJ1-6,NA,few,TRBV7-2,TGTGCCAGCAGGCGACAGGAGAGAACTTATAATTCACCCCTCCACTTT,CASRRQERTYNSPLHF
TRBJ2-1,TRBD1,NA,TRBV20-1,TGCAGTGCTCCTCCCCTCAGGACAGGGGGGGAAGATGAGCAGTTCTTC,CSAPPLRTGGEDEQFF
TRBJ1-2,TRBD1,few,TRBV29-1,TGCAGCGTCAGAACCCTACAGGGGGAGATCGGCTATGGCTACACCTTC,CSVRTLQGEIGYGYTF
TRBJ2-5,TRBD1,NA,TRBV28,TGTGCCAGCAGTTTATCGGGACAGGGGAAATTACAAGAGACCCAGTACTTC,CASSLSGQGKLQETQYF
TRBJ2-5,TRBD1,NA,TRBV24-1,TGTGCCACCAGTGATTTCGGGGACAGGGCGGAGACCCAGTACTTC,CATSDFGDRAETQYF